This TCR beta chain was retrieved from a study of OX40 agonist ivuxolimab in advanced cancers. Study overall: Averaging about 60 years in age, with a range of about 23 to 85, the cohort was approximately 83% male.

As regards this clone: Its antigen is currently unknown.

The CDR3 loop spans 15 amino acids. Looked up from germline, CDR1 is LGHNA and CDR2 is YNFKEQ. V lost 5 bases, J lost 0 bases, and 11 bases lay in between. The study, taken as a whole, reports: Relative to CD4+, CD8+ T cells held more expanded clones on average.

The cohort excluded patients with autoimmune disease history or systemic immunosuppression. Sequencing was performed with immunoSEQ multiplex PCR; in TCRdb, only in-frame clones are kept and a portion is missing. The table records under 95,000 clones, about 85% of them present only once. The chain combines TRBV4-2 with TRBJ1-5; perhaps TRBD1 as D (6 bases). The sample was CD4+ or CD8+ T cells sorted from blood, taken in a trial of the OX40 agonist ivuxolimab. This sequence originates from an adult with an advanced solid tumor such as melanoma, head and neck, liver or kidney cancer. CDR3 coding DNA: TGTGCCAGCAGCTTGGCAGGGGATAGCAATCAGCCCCAGCATTTT. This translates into CASSLAGDSNQPQHF.